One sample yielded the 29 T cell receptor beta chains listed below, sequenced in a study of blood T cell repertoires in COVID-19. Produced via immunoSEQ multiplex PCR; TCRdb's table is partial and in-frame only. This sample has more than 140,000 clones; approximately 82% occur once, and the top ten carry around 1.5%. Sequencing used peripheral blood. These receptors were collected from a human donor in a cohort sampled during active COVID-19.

The CDR3 reads CASSLWGGNEQFF. The DNA of the CDR3 is TGCGCCAGCAGCTTGTGGGGGGGCAATGAGCAGTTCTTC. This chain uses TRBV5-1 with TRBJ2-1; TRBD2 agrees at 7 bases. Trimming removed 1 base from V and 6 bases from J; junction bases left unmatched: 1. CDR3 size: 13 residues. Germline CDR1 SGHRS, CDR2 YFSETQ.

CDR3 bases: TGTGCCAGCAGCCCAGTTGTTAAAACTGGGGCCAACGTCCTGACTTTC. Translated, it gives CASSPVVKTGANVLTF. This sequence joins TRBV16 and TRBJ2-6; no definite D call. This CDR3 has 16 amino acids. Germline CDR1 KGHSY, CDR2 FQNENV. V shed 4 bases and J shed 2 bases, with 12 bases lying between them.

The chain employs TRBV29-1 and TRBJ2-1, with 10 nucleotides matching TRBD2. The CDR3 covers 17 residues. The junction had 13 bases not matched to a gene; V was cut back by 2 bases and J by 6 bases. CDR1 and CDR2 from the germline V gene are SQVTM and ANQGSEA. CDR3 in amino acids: CSVEIPSGRAAANEQFF. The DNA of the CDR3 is TGCAGCGTTGAAATTCCTAGCGGGAGAGCCGCCGCCAATGAGCAGTTCTTC.

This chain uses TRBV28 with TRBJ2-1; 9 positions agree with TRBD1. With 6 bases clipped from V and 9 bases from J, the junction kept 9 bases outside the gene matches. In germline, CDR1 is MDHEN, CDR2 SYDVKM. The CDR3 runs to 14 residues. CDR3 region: CASRGQQGAREQFF. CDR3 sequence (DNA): TGTGCCAGCAGAGGTCAACAGGGGGCCCGTGAGCAGTTCTTC. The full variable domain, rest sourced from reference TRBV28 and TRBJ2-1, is DVKVTQSSRYLVKRTGEKVFLECVQDMDHENMFWYRQDPGLGLRLIYFSYDVKMKEKGDIPEGYSVSREKKERFSLILESASTNQTSMYLCASRGQQGAREQFFGPGTRLTVL.

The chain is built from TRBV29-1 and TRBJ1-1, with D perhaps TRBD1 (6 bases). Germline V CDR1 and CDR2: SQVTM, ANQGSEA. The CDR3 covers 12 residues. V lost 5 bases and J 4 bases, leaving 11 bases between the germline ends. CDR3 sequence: CSVRQVITEAFF. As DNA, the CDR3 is TGCAGCGTTCGACAGGTGATCACTGAAGCTTTCTTT.

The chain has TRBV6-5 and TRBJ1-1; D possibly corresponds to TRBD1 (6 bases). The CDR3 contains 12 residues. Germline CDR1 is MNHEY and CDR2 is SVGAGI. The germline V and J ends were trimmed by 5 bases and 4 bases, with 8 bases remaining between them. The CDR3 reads CASSRGGTEAFF. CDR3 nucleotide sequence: TGTGCCAGCAGTCGAGGGGGCACTGAAGCTTTCTTT.

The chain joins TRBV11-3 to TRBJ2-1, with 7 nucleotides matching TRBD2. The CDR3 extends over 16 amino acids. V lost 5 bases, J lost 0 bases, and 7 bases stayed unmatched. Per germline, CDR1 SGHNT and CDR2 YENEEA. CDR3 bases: TGTGCCAGCAGCCCCCAGGGAGGGAGCTCCTACAATGAGCAGTTCTTC. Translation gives CASSPQGGSSYNEQFF.

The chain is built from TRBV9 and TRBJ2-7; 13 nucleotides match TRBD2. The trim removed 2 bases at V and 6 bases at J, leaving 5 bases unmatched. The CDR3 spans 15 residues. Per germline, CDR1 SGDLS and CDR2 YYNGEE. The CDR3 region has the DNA TGTGCCAGCAGCGTCGGACTAGCGGGAGATGGCGAGCAGTACTTC. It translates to CASSVGLAGDGEQYF.

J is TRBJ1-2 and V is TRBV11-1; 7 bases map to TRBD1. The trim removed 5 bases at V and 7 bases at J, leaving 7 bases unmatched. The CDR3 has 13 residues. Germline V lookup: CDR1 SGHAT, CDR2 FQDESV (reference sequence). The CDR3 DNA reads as TGTGCCAGCAGCCCGACAGGGTTCCGTGGCTACACCTTC. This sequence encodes CASSPTGFRGYTF.

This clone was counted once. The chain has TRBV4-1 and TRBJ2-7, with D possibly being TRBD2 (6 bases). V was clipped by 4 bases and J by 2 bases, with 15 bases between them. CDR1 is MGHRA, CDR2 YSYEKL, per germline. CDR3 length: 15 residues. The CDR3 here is CASSLGTQNPYEQYF. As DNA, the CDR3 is TGCGCCAGCAGCCTCGGGACTCAGAACCCCTACGAGCAGTACTTC.

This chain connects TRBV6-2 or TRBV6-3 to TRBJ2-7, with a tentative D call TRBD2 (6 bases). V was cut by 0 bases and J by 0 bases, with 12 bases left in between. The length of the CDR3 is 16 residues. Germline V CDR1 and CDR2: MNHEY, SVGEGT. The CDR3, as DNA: TGTGCCAGCAGTTACTCTAGCGGAGCGCTCTCCTACGAGCAGTACTTC. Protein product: CASSYSSGALSYEQYF.

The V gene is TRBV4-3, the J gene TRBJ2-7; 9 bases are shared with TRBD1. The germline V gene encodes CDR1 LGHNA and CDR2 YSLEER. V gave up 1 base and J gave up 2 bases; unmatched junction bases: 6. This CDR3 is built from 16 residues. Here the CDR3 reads CASSQGHGTGTYEQYF. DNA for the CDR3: TGCGCCAGCAGCCAAGGCCATGGGACAGGGACCTACGAGCAGTACTTC.

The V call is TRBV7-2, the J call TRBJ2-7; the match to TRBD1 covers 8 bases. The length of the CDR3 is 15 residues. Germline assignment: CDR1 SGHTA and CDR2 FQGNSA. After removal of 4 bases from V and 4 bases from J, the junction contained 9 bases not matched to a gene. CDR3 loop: CASSSQGAAFYEQYF. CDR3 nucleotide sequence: TGTGCCAGCAGCTCGCAGGGGGCGGCCTTTTACGAGCAGTACTTC.

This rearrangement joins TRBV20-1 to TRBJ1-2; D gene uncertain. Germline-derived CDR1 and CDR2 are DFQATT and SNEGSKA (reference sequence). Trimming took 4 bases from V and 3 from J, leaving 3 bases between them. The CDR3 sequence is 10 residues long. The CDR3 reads CSATDYGYTF. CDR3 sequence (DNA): TGCAGTGCTACTGACTATGGCTACACCTTC.

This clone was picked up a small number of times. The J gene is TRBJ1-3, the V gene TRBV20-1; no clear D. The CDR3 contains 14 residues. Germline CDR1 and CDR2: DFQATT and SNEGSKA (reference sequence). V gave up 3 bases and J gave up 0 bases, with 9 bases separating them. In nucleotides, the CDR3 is TGCAGTGCTAGTAACTACCTCTCTGGAAACACCATATATTTT. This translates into CSASNYLSGNTIYF.

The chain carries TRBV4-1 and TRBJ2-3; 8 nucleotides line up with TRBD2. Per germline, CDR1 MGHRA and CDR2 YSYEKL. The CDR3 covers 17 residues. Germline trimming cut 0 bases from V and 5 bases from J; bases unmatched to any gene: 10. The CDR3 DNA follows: TGCGCCAGCAGCCAAGATGGCCTAGCGGGTTATAAAGATACGCAGTATTTT. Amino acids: CASSQDGLAGYKDTQYF.

The CDR3 DNA sequence: TGTGCCAGCAGCTTAGCGGGAAGGAGGGTTTGGGAGACCCAGTACTTC. Its protein is CASSLAGRRVWETQYF. V gene TRBV11-1 combines with J gene TRBJ2-5; TRBD2 might be the D (6 bases). The CDR3 is 16 residues long. V lost 0 bases and J lost 5, with 16 bases in between. Germline V CDR1 and CDR2: SGHAT, FQDESV (reference sequence). Full variable domain (remainder filled in from reference TRBV11-1 and TRBJ2-5): EAEVAQSPRYKITEKSQAVAFWCDPISGHATLYWYRQILGQGPELLVQFQDESVVDDSQLPKDRFSAERLKGVDSTLKIQPAELGDSAMYLCASSLAGRRVWETQYFGPGTRLLVL.

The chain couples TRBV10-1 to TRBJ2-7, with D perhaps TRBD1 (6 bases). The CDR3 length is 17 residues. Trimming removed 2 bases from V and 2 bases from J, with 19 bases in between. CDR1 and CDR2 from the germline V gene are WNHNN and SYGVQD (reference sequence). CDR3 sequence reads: CASSEPTQGIGTYEQYF. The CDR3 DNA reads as TGCGCCAGCAGTGAGCCAACCCAGGGGATCGGTACCTACGAGCAGTACTTC.

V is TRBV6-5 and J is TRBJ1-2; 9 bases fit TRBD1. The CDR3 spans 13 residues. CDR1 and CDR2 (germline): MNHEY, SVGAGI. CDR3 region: CLVGQGVRRGYTF. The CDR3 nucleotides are TGTTTGGTGGGACAGGGTGTACGTAGGGGCTACACCTTC.

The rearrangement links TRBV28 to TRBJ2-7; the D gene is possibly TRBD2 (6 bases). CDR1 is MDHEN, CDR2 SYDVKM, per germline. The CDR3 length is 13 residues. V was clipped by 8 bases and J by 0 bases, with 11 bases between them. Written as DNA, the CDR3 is TGTGCCAGCTCCGGGGGTAGCTCCTACGAGCAGTACTTC. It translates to CASSGGSSYEQYF.

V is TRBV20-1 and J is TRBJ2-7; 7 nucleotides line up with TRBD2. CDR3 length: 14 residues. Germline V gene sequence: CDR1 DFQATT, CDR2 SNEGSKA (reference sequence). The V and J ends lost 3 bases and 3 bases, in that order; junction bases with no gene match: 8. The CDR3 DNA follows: TGCAGTGCTAGTGCCCTAGCGGCTCTCTACGAGCAGTACTTC. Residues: CSASALAALYEQYF.

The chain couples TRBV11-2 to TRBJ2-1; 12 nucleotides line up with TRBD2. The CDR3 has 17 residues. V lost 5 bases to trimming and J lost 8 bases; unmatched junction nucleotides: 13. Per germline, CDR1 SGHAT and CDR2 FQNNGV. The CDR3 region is CASSPRLAGAAGDEQFF. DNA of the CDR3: TGTGCCAGCAGCCCCCGACTAGCGGGAGCCGCCGGAGATGAGCAGTTCTTC. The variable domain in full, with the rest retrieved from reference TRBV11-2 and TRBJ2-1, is EAGVAQSPRYKIIEKRQSVAFWCNPISGHATLYWYQQILGQGPKLLIQFQNNGVVDDSQLPKDRFSAERLKGVDSTLKIQPAKLEDSAVYLCASSPRLAGAAGDEQFFGPGTRLTVL.

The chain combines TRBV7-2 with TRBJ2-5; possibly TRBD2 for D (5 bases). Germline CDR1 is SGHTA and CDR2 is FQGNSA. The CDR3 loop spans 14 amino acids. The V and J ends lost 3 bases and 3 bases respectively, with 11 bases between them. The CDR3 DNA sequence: TGTGCCAGCAGCTTTACGGCAGCGGAAGAGACCCAGTACTTC. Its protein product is CASSFTAAEETQYF.

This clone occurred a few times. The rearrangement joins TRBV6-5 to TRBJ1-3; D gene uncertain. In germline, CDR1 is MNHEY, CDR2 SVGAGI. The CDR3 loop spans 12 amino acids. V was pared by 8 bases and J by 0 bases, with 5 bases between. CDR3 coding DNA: TGTGCCAGCGAGAGCTCTGGAAACACCATATATTTT. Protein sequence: CASESSGNTIYF.

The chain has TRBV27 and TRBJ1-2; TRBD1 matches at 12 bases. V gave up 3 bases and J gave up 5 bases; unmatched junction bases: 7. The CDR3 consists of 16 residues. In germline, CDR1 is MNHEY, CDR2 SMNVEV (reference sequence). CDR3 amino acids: CASSFSGQGAWYGYTF. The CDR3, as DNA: TGTGCCAGCAGTTTTTCGGGACAGGGGGCTTGGTATGGCTACACCTTC.

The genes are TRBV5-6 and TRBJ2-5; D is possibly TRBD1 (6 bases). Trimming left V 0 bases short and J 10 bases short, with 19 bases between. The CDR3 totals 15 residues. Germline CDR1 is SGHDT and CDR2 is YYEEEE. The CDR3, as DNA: TGTGCCAGCAGCTTGGCCGGGACAAGGTGGATGGGCCAGTACTTC. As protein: CASSLAGTRWMGQYF.

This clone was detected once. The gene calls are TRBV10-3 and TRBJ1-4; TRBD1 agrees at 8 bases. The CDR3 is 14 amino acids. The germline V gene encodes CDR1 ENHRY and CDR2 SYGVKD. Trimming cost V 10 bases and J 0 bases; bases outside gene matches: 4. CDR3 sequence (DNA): TGTGCCACCGGACAGGGCCCAACTAATGAAAAACTGTTTTTT. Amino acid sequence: CATGQGPTNEKLFF.

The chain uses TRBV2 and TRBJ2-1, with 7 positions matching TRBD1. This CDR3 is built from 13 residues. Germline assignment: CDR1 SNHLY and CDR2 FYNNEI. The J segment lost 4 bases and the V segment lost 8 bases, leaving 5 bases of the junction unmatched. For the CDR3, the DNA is TGTGCCAGCGACCAGACAGGGTACAATGAGCAGTTCTTC. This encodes CASDQTGYNEQFF.

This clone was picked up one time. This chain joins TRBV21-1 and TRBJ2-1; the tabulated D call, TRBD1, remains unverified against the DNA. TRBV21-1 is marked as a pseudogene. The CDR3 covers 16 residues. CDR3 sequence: CASSDSGQPPYNEQFF. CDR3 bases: TGTGCCAGCAGTGACTCGGGACAGCCCCCCTACAATGAGCAGTTCTTC.